This T cell receptor (beta chain) originates from a study of cytomegalovirus exposure and HLA in healthy donors. The CDR3 extends over 13 amino acids. PCR amplification relied on 60 Vbeta primers (plus 13 Jbeta primers). This table comes from immunoSEQ multiplex PCR, and its TCRdb copy is limited to in-frame clones, with some not included. The table lists 140,000 or so clones, roughly 80% of them singletons, with roughly 2.9% in the top ten. On this clone itself: The antigen is undetermined.

Whole-study results and caveats: Near-uniform donor sequencing depth was presumed by presence/absence analyses.

The rearrangement joins TRBV21-1 to TRBJ1-4; the table's D gene call, TRBD1, was not cross checked with the DNA. TRBV21-1 is a documented pseudogene. The sample taken for sequencing was PBMCs. This sequence originates from a woman younger than 45 in good health and CMV-seronegative. CDR3 in amino acids: CANRTGSNEKLFF. The CDR3 DNA reads TGTGCCAACCGGACAGGGTCTAATGAAAAACTGTTTTTT.